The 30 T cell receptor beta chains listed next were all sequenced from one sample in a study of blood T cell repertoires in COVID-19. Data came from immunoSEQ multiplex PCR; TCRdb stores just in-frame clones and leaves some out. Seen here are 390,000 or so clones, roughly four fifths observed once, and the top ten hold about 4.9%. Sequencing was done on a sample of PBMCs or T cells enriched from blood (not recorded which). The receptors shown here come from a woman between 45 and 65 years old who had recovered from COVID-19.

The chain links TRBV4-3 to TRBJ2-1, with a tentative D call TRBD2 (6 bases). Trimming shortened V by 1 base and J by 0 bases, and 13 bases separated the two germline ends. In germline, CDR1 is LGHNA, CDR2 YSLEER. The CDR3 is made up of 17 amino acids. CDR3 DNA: TGCGCCAGCAGCCAAGTATGGGGAGGAAGCTCCTACAATGAGCAGTTCTTC. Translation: CASSQVWGGSSYNEQFF.

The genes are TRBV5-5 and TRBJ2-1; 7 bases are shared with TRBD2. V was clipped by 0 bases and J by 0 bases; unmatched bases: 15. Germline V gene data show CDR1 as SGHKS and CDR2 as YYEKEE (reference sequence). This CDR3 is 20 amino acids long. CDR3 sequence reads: CASSLELWGGEGSSYNEQFF. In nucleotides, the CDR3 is TGTGCCAGCAGCTTGGAGCTTTGGGGAGGGGAGGGGAGCTCCTACAATGAGCAGTTCTTC. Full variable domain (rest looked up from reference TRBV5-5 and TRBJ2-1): DAGVTQSPTHLIKTRGQQVTLRCSPISGHKSVSWYQQVLGQGPQFIFQYYEKEERGRGNFPDRFSARQFPNYSSELNVNALLLGDSALYLCASSLELWGGEGSSYNEQFFGPGTRLTVL.

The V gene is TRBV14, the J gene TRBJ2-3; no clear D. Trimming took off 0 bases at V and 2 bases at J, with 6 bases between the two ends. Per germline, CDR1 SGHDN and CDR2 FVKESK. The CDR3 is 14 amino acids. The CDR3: CASSQDFNTDTQYF. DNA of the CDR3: TGTGCCAGCAGCCAAGACTTTAACACAGATACGCAGTATTTT.

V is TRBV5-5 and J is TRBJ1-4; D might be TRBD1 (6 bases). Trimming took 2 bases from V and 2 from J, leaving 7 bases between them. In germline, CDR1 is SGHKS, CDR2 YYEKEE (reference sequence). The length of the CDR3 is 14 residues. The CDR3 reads CASSFDRTNEKLFF. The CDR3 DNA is TGTGCCAGCAGCTTCGACAGGACTAATGAAAAACTGTTTTTT.

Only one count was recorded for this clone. The DNA of the CDR3 is TGCGCCAGCAGCCCGAGGACTAGTCGGTCCCATACGCAGTATTTT. This translates into CASSPRTSRSHTQYF. This sequence joins TRBV5-1 and TRBJ2-3; 7 nucleotides line up with TRBD2. The CDR3 runs to 15 residues. The V segment lost 4 bases and the J segment 7 bases; nucleotides outside the gene matches: 12. The V gene's germline CDR1 is SGHRS and CDR2 YFSETQ.

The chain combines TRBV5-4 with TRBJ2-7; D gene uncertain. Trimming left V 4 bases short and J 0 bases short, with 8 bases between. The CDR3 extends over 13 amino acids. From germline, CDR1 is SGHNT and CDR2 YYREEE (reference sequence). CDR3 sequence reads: CASSLISSYEQYF. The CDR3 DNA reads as TGTGCCAGCAGCCTGATTAGCTCCTACGAGCAGTACTTC.

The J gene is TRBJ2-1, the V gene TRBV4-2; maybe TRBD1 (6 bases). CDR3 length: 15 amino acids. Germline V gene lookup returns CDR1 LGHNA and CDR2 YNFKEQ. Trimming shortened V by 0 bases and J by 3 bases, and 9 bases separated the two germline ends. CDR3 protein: CASSQDRDIYNEQFF. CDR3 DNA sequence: TGTGCCAGCAGCCAAGACCGGGACATCTACAATGAGCAGTTCTTC.

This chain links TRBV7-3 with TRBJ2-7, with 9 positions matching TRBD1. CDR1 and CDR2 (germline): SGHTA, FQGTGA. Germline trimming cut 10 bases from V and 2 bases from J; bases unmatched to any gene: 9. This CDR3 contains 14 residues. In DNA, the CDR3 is TGTGCCAACAGTACCGGGACAGGGCCCTACGAGCAGTACTTC. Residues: CANSTGTGPYEQYF.

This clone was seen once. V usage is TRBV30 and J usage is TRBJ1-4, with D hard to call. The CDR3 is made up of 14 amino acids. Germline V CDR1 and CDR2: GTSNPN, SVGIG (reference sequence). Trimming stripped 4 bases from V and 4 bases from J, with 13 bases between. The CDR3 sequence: CAWTSASYNEKLFF. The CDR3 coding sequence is TGTGCCTGGACTTCCGCTAGTTATAATGAAAAACTGTTTTTT.

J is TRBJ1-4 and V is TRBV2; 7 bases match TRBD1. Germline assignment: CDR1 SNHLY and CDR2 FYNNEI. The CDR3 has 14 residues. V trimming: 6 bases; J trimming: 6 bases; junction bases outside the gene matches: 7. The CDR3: CASRRDREYEKLFF. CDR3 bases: TGTGCCAGCAGGAGAGACAGGGAGTATGAAAAACTGTTTTTT.

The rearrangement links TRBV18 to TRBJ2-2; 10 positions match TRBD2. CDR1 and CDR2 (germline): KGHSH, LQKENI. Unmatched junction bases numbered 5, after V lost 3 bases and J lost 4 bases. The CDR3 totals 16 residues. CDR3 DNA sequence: TGTGCCAGCTCACCCGCCCTAGCGGGAGTCACCGGGGAGCTGTTTTTT. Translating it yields CASSPALAGVTGELFF.

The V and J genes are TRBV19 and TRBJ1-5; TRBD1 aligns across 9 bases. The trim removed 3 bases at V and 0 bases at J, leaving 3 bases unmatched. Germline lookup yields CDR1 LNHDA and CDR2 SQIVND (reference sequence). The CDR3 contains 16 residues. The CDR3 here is CASSMTGGGSNQPQHF. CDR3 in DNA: TGTGCCAGTAGTATGACAGGGGGAGGTAGCAATCAGCCCCAGCATTTT.

The CDR3 coding sequence is TGTGCCAGCAGTTCCCGGGACTTCGGCTATGGCTACACCTTC. Amino acids: CASSSRDFGYGYTF. The rearrangement uses TRBV6-6 and TRBJ1-2; perhaps TRBD1 as D (5 bases). The CDR3 loop spans 14 amino acids. V was cut by 4 bases and J by 4 bases, with 13 bases left in between. Looked up from germline, CDR1 is MNHNY and CDR2 is SVGAGI (reference sequence).

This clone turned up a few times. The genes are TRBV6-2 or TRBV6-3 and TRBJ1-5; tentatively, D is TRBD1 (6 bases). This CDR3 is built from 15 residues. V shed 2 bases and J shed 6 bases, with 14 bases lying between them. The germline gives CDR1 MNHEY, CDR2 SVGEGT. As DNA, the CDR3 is TGTGCCAGCAGTTACGGGGGCGCGGGCGGTCAGCCCCAGCATTTT. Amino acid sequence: CASSYGGAGGQPQHF.

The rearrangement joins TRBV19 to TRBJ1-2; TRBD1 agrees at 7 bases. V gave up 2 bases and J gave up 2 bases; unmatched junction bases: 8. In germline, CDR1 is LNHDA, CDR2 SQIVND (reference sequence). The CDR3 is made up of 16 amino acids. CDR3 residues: CASSIFQGTVNYGYTF. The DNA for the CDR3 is TGTGCCAGTAGTATATTTCAGGGGACAGTGAACTATGGCTACACCTTC.

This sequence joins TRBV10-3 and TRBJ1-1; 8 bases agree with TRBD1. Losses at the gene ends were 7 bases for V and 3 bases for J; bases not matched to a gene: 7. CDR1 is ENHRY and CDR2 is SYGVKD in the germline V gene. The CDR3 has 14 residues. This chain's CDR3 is CAITGQGRDTEAFF. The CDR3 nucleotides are TGTGCCATCACTGGACAGGGAAGGGACACTGAAGCTTTCTTT.

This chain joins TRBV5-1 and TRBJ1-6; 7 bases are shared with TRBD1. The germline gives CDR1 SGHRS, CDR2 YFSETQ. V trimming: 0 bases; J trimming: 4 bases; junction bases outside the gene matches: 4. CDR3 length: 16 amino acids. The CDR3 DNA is TGCGCCAGCAGCTTGGAGGCAGGGGGGTATAATTCACCCCTCCACTTT. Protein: CASSLEAGGYNSPLHF.

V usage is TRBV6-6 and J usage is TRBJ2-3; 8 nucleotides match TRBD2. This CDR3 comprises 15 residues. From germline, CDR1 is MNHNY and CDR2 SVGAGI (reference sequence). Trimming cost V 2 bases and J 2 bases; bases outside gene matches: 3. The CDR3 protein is CASSYGGGNTDTQYF. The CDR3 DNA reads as TGTGCCAGCAGTTACGGCGGGGGGAACACAGATACGCAGTATTTT.

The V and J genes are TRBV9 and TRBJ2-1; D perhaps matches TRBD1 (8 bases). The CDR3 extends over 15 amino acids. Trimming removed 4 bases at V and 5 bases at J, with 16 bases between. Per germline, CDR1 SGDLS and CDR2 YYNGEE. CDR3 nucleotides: TGTGCCAGCAGCCCCCGGACAGGGAGGGACAATGAGCAGTTCTTC. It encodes CASSPRTGRDNEQFF.

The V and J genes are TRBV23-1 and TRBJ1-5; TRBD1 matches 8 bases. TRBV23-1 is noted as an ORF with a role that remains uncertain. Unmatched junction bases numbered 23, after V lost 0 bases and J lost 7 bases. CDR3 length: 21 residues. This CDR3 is CASSQSRRGTGPAGRSQPQHF. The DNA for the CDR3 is TGCGCCAGCAGTCAATCTCGGCGGGGGACAGGACCCGCTGGAAGATCGCAGCCCCAGCATTTT.

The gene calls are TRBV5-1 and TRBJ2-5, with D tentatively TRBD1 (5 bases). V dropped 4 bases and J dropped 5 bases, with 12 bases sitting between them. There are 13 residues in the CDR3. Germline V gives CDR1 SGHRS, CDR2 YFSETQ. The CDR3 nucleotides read TGCGCCAGCAGCGGGGCAGGTCGCGAGACCCAGTACTTC. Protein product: CASSGAGRETQYF.

CDR3 region: CASSIGGGSYGYTF. The CDR3 DNA is TGTGCCAGCAGCATCGGGGGAGGCTCCTATGGCTACACCTTC. This rearrangement joins TRBV9 to TRBJ1-2; tentative D call: TRBD1 (5 bases). Germline V gives CDR1 SGDLS, CDR2 YYNGEE. The CDR3 is 14 residues long. The V and J ends lost 4 bases and 4 bases respectively, with 14 bases between them.

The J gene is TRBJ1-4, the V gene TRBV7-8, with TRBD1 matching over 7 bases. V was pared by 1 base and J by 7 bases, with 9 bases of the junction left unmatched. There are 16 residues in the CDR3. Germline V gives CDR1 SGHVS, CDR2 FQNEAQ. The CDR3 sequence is CASSLGGGGVFEKLFF. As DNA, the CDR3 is TGTGCCAGCAGCTTAGGAGGGGGCGGCGTATTTGAAAAACTGTTTTTT. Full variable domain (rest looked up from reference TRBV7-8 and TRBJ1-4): GAGVSQSPRYKVAKRGQDVALRCDPISGHVSLFWYQQALGQGPEFLTYFQNEAQLDKSGLPSDRFFAERPEGSVSTLKIQRTQQEDSAVYLCASSLGGGGVFEKLFFGSGTQLSVL.

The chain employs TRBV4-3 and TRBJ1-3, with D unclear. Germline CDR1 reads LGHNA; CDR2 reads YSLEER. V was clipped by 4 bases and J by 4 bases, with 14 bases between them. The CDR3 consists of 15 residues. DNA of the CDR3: TGCGCCAGCAGCCCGTGGGAGTTCGCCGGAAACACCATATATTTT. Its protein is CASSPWEFAGNTIYF.

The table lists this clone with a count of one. CDR3 nucleotides: TGTGCCAGCAGCTTAGGGGGGGGCCCCGATGAAGCTTTCTTT. Protein product: CASSLGGGPDEAFF. The chain couples TRBV7-9 to TRBJ1-1; a possible D gene is TRBD1 (6 bases). This CDR3 has 14 amino acids. Germline V gene data show CDR1 as SEHNR and CDR2 as FQNEAQ (reference sequence). V was cut by 1 base and J by 7 bases, with 13 bases left in between.

CDR3 amino acids: CASSRGTASGNTIYF. The CDR3 bases are TGTGCCAGCAGCCGGGGGACAGCCTCTGGAAACACCATATATTTT. This chain connects TRBV6-5 to TRBJ1-3; 7 bases match TRBD1. V trimming: 6 bases; J trimming: 0 bases; junction bases outside the gene matches: 5. This CDR3 has 15 residues. Germline CDR1 and CDR2: MNHEY and SVGAGI.

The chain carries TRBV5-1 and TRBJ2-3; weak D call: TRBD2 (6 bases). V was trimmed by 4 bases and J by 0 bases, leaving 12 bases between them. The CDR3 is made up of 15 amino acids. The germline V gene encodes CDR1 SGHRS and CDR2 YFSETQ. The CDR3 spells CASSLGLISTDTQYF. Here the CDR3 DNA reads TGCGCCAGCAGCCTGGGACTGATCAGCACAGATACGCAGTATTTT.

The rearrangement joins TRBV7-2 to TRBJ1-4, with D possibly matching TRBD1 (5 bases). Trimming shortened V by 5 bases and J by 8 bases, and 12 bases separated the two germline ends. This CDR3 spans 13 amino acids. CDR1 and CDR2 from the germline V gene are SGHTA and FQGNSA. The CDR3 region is CASSPRTFEKLFF. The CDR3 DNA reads TGTGCCAGCAGCCCCAGGACATTCGAAAAACTGTTTTTT.

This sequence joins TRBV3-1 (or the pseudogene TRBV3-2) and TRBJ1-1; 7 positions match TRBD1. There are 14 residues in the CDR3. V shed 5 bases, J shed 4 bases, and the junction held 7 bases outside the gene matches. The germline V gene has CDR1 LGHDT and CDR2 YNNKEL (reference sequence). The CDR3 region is CASSFQGGTTEAFF. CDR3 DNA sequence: TGTGCCAGCAGCTTCCAGGGGGGAACCACTGAAGCTTTCTTT.

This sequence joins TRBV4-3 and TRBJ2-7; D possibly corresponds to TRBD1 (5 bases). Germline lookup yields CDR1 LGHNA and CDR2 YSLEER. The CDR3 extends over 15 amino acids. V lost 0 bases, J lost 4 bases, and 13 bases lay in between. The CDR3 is CASSQDPQAAYEQYF. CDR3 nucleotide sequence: TGCGCCAGCAGCCAAGACCCACAGGCTGCGTACGAGCAGTACTTC.